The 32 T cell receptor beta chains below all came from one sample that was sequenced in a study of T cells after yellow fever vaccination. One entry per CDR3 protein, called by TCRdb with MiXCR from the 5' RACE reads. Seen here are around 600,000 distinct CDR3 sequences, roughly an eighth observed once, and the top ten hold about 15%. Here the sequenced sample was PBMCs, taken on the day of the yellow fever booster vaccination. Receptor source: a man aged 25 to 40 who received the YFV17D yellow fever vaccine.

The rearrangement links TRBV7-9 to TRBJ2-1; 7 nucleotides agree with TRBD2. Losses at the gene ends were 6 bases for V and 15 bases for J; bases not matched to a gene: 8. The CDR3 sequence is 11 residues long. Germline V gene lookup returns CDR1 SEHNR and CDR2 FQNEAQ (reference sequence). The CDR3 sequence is CASSTGTGGFF. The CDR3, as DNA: TGTGCCAGCAGTACCGGGACGGGAGGGTTCTTC.

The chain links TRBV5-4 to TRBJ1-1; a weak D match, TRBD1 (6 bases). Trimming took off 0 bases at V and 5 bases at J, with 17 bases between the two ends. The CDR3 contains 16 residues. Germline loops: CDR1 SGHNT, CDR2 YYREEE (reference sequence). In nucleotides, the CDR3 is TGTGCCAGCAGCTTGGGGGGCGGGCGGGGGCGAACTGAAGCTTTCTTT. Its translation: CASSLGGGRGRTEAFF. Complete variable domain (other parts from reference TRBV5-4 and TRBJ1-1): ETGVTQSPTHLIKTRGQQVTLRCSSQSGHNTVSWYQQALGQGPQFIFQYYREEENGRGNFPPRFSGLQFPNYSSELNVNALELDDSALYLCASSLGGGRGRTEAFFGQGTRLTVV.

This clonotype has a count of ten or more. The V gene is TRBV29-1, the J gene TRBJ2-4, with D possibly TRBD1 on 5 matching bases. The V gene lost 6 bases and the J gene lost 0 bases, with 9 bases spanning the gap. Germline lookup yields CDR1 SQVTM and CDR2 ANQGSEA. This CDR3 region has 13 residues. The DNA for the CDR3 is TGCAGCGTGACAGTACGAGCCAAAAACATTCAGTACTTC. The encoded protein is CSVTVRAKNIQYF.

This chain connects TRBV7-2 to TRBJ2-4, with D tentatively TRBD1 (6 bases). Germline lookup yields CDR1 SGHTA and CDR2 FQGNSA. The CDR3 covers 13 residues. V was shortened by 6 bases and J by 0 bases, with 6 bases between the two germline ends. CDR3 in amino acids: CASRGGAKNIQYF. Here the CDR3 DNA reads TGTGCCAGCAGAGGGGGAGCCAAAAACATTCAGTACTTC.

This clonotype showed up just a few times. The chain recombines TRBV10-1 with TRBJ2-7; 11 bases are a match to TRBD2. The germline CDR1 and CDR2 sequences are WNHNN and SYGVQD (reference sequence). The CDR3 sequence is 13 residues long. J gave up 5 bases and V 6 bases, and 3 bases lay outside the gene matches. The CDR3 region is CASSRLAGNEQYF. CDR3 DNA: TGCGCCAGCAGCCGACTAGCGGGAAACGAGCAGTACTTC.

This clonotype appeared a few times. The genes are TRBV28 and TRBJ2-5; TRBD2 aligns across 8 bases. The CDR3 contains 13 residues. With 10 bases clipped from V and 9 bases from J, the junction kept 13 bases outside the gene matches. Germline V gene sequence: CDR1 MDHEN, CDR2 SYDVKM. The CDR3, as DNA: TGTGCCACCCGACCGGGGGGGAAGATCGCCCAGTACTTC. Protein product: CATRPGGKIAQYF.

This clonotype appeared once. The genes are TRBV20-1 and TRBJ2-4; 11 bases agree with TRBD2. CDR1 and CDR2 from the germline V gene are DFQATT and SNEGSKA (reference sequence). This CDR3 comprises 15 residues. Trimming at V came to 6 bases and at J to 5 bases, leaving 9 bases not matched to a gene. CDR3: CSAPRIAGGQNIQYF. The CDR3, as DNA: TGCAGTGCCCCCCGTATAGCGGGGGGGCAAAACATTCAGTACTTC.

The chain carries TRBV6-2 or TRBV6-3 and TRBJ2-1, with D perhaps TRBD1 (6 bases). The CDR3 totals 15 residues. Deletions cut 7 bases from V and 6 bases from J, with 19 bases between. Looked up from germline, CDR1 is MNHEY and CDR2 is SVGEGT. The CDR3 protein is CASNVNREQVNEQFF. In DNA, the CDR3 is TGTGCCAGCAACGTCAACAGGGAACAGGTCAATGAGCAGTTCTTC.

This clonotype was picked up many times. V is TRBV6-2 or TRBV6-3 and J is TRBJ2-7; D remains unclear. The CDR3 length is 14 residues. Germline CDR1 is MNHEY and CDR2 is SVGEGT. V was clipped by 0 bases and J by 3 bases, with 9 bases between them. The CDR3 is CASSYSISGYEQYF. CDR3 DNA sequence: TGTGCCAGCAGTTACTCGATTAGTGGCTACGAGCAGTACTTC.

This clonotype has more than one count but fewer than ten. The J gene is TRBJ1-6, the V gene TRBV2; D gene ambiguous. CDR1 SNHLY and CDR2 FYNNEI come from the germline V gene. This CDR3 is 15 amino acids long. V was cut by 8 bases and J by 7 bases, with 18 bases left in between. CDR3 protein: CASASSGLENSPLHF. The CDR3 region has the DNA TGTGCCAGCGCCTCCTCTGGACTGGAGAATTCACCCCTCCACTTT.

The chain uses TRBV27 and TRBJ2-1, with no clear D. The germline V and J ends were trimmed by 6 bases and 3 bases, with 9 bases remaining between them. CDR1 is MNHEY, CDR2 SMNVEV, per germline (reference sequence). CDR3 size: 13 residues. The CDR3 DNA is TGTGCCAGCAGCCTCGACTGCTACAATGAGCAGTTCTTC. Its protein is CASSLDCYNEQFF.

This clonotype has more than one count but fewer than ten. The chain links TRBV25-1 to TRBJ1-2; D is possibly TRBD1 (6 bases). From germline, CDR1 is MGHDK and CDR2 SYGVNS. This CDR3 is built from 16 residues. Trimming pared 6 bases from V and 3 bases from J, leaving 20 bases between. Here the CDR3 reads CASRSGTQTLDYGYTF. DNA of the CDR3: TGTGCCAGCAGGTCCGGGACACAGACCTTGGACTATGGCTACACCTTC.

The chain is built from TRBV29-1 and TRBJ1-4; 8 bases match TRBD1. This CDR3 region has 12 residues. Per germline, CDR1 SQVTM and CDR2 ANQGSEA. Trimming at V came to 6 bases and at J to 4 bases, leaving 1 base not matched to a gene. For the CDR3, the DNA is TGCAGCGTGACAGGGGTTAATGAAAAACTGTTTTTT. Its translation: CSVTGVNEKLFF.

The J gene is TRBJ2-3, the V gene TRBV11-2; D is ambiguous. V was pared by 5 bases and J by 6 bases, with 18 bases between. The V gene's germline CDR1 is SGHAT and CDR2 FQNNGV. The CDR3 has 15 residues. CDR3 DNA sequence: TGTGCCAGCAGCCTTTCATACTACCCGAGCGATACGCAGTATTTT. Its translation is CASSLSYYPSDTQYF. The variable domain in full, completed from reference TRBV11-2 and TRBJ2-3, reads EAGVAQSPRYKIIEKRQSVAFWCNPISGHATLYWYQQILGQGPKLLIQFQNNGVVDDSQLPKDRFSAERLKGVDSTLKIQPAKLEDSAVYLCASSLSYYPSDTQYFGPGTRLTVL.

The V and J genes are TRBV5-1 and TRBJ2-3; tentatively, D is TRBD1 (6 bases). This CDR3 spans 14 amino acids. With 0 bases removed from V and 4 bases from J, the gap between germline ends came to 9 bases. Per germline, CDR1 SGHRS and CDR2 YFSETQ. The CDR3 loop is CASSLVGAADTQYF. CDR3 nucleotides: TGCGCCAGCAGCTTGGTGGGGGCCGCAGATACGCAGTATTTT. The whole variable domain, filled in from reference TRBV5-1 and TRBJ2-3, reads KAGVTQTPRYLIKTRGQQVTLSCSPISGHRSVSWYQQTPGQGLQFLFEYFSETQRNKGNFPGRFSGRQFSNSRSEMNVSTLELGDSALYLCASSLVGAADTQYFGPGTRLTVL.

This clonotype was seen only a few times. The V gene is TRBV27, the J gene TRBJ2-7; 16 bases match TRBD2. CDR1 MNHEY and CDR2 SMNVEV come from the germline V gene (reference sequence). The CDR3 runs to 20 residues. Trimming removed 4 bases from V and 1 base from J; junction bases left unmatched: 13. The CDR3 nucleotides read TGTGCCAGCAGTTCTACCGGGACTAGCGGGAGGGCCGTATTTTCCTACGAGCAGTACTTC. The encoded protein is CASSSTGTSGRAVFSYEQYF.

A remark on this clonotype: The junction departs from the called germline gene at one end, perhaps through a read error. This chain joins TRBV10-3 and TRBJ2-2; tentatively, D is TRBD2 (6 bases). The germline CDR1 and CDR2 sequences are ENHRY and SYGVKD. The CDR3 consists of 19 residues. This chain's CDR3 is CAITPLGLGLATNTGELVF. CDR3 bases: TGTGCCATCACCCCGTTAGGTTTGGGGCTAGCGACGAACACCGGGGAGCTGGTTTTT.

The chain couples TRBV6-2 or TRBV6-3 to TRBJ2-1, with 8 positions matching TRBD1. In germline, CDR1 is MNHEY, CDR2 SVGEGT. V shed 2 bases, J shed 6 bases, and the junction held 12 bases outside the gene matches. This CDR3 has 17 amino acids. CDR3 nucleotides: TGTGCCAGCAGTTACCCACCCAGGGGGCTACCCCGCAATGAGCAGTTCTTC. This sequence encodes CASSYPPRGLPRNEQFF.

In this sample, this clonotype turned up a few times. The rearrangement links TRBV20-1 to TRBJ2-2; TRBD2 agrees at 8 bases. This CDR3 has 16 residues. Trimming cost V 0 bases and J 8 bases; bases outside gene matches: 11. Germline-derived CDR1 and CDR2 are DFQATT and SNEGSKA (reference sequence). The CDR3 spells CSARDTGRAEYGELFF. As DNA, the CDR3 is TGCAGTGCTAGAGATACCGGGAGGGCCGAATATGGGGAGCTGTTTTTT.

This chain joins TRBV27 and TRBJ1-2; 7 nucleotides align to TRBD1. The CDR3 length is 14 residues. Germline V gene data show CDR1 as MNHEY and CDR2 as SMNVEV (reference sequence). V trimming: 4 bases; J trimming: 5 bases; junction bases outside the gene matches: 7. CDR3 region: CASSSLTGLYGYTF. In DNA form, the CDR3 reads TGTGCCAGCAGTTCCCTGACAGGGCTGTATGGCTACACCTTC.

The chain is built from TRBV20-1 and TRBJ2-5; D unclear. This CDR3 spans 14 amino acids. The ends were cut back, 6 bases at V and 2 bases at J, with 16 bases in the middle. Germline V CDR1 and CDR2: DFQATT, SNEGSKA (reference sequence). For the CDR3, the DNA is TGCAGTGCCCCCCAAACGACGGTACAAGAGACCCAGTACTTC. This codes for CSAPQTTVQETQYF.

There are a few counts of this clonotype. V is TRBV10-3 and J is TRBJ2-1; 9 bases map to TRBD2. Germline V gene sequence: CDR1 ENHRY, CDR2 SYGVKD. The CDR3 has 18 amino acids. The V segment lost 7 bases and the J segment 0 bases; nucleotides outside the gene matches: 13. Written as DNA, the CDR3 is TGTGCCATCATGTCTAGCGGGGAGACTTCCAGCTCCTACAATGAGCAGTTCTTC. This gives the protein CAIMSSGETSSSYNEQFF.

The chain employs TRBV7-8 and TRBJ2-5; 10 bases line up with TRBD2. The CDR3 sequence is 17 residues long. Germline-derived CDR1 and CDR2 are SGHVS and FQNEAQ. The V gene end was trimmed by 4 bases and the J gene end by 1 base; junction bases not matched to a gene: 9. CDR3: CASSSKTSGYSQETQYF. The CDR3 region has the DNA TGTGCCAGCAGCTCGAAGACTAGCGGGTATTCCCAAGAGACCCAGTACTTC. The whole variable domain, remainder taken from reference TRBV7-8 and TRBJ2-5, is GAGVSQSPRYKVAKRGQDVALRCDPISGHVSLFWYQQALGQGPEFLTYFQNEAQLDKSGLPSDRFFAERPEGSVSTLKIQRTQQEDSAVYLCASSSKTSGYSQETQYFGPGTRLLVL.

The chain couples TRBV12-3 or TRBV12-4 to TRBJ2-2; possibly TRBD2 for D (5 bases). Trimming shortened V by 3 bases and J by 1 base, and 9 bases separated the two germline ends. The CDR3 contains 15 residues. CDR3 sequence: CASSFGNRNTGELFF. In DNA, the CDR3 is TGTGCCAGCAGTTTCGGGAACAGGAACACCGGGGAGCTGTTTTTT.

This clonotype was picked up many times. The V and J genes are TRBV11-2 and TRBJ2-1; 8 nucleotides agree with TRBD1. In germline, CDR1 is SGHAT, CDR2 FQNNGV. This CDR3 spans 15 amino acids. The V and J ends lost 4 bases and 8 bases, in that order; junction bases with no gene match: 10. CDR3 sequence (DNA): TGTGCCAGCAGCTACCACAGGGGGGAGTCGTATGAGCAGTTCTTC. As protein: CASSYHRGESYEQFF.

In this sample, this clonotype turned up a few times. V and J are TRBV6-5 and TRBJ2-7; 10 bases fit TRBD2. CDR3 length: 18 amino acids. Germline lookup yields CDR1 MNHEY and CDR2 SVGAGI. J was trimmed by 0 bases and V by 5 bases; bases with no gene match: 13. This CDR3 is CASSLQPPGLANSYEQYF. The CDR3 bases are TGTGCCAGCAGTCTACAACCGCCGGGACTAGCGAACTCCTACGAGCAGTACTTC.

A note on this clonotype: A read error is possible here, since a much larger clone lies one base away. This CDR3 is CASSQSDTQYF. The CDR3 bases are TGTGCCAGCAGCCAATCAGATACGCAGTATTTT. The chain recombines TRBV3-1 with TRBJ2-3; D is uncertain. Looked up from germline, CDR1 is LGHDT and CDR2 is YNNKEL (reference sequence). The CDR3 has 11 residues. V lost 2 bases to trimming and J lost 4 bases, with 1 base between them.

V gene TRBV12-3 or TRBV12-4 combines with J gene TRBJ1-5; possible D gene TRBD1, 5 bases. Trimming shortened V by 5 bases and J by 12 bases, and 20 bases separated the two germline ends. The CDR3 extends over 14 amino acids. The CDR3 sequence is CASSPYRGAFSQHF. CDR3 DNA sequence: TGTGCCAGCAGTCCCTACCGTGGGGCGTTTAGCCAGCATTTT.

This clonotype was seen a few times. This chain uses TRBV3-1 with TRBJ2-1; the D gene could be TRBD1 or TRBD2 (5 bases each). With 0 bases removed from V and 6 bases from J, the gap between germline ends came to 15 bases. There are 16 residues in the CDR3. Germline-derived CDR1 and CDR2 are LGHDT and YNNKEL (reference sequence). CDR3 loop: CASSQDYSGPGNEQFF. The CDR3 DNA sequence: TGTGCCAGCAGCCAAGATTATTCGGGGCCGGGCAATGAGCAGTTCTTC.

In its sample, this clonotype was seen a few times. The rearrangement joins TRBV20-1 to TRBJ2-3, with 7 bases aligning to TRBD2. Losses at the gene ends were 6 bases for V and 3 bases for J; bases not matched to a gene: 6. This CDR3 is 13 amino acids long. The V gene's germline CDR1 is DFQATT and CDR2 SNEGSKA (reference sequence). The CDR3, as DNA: TGCAGTGCCAGGGACTATACGACAGATACGCAGTATTTT. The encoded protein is CSARDYTTDTQYF.

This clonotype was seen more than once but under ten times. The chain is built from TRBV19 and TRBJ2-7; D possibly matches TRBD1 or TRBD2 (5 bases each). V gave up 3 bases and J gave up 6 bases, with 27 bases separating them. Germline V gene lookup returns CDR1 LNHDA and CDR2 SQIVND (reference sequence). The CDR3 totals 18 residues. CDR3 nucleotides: TGTGCCAGTAGTATCCTCGGGACGGTTGGCGGTTTTAATAGCGAGCAGTACTTC. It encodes CASSILGTVGGFNSEQYF.

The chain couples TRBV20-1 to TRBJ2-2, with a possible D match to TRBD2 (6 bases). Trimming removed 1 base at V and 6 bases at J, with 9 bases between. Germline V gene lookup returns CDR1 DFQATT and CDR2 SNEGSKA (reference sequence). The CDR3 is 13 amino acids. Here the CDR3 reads CSARVGGAGELFF. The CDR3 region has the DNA TGCAGTGCTAGAGTCGGAGGGGCCGGGGAGCTGTTTTTT.